A single sample gave rise to the 17 T cell receptor beta chains below, sequenced in a study of T-cell reconstitution after alpha-beta-depleted transplantation in children. Researchers prepared the TCRbeta library using unique molecular identifiers, the study reports. TCRdb re-called the PCR reads with MiXCR, one entry per CDR3 protein. The table shows hundreds of thousands of distinct CDR3 sequences, with roughly 15% occurring only once. This specimen was PBMCs from the stem cell graft donor, taken from the stem cell graft. These receptors were obtained from a human donor who donated a stem cell graft to a child with acute myeloid leukemia.

This clonotype was seen only a few times. The chain combines TRBV7-9 with TRBJ2-1; D call uncertain. Trimming shortened V by 0 bases and J by 4 bases, and 13 bases separated the two germline ends. Germline values: CDR1 SEHNR, CDR2 FQNEAQ (reference sequence). The CDR3 spans 16 residues. CDR3 DNA sequence: TGTGCCAGCAGCTTAGCGCTACCGGCGCCATACAATGAGCAGTTCTTC. Translating it yields CASSLALPAPYNEQFF. The complete variable domain, with remaining parts taken from reference TRBV7-9 and TRBJ2-1, reads DTGVSQNPRHKITKRGQNVTFRCDPISEHNRLYWYRQTLGQGPEFLTYFQNEAQLEKSRLLSDRFSAERPKGSFSTLEIQRTEQGDSAMYLCASSLALPAPYNEQFFGPGTRLTVL.

This rearrangement joins TRBV6-2 or TRBV6-3 to TRBJ1-5; 8 nucleotides line up with TRBD1. V shed 3 bases, J shed 7 bases, and the junction held 8 bases outside the gene matches. The CDR3 runs 15 residues. In germline, CDR1 is MNHEY, CDR2 SVGEGT. The DNA for the CDR3 is TGTGCCAGCAGTTATGTAAGACAGGGGAGCCAGCCCCAGCATTTT. It translates to CASSYVRQGSQPQHF.

At least ten counts were recorded for this clonotype. V usage is TRBV20-1 and J usage is TRBJ2-3; weak D call: TRBD1 (6 bases). The germline V gene encodes CDR1 DFQATT and CDR2 SNEGSKA (reference sequence). The CDR3 totals 12 residues. V shed 3 bases and J shed 10 bases, with 14 bases lying between them. CDR3: CSARETGYSQYF. As DNA, the CDR3 is TGCAGTGCTAGGGAAACAGGGTATTCGCAGTATTTT.

This clonotype was found many times. The V and J genes are TRBV20-1 and TRBJ2-1; TRBD2 aligns across 10 bases. The CDR3 is made up of 15 amino acids. The V gene end was trimmed by 5 bases and the J gene end by 5 bases; junction bases not matched to a gene: 9. The V gene's germline CDR1 is DFQATT and CDR2 SNEGSKA (reference sequence). The chain's CDR3 is CSAPTLAGDHNEQFF. CDR3 coding DNA: TGCAGTGCTCCCACTCTAGCGGGGGACCACAATGAGCAGTTCTTC.

This clonotype appeared a few times. The V gene is TRBV29-1, the J gene TRBJ2-5; 10 nucleotides agree with TRBD2. After removal of 4 bases from V and 3 bases from J, the junction contained 5 bases not matched to a gene. The CDR3 sequence is 14 residues long. Germline V gene data show CDR1 as SQVTM and CDR2 as ANQGSEA. CDR3 in amino acids: CSVGRGLAEETQYF. DNA of the CDR3: TGCAGCGTTGGTAGAGGACTAGCGGAAGAGACCCAGTACTTC.

This clonotype was counted ten times or more. The rearrangement uses TRBV7-9 and TRBJ2-2; no definite D call. CDR3 length: 12 residues. V gave up 4 bases and J gave up 3 bases, with 3 bases separating them. The germline V gene has CDR1 SEHNR and CDR2 FQNEAQ (reference sequence). CDR3 bases: TGTGCCAGCAGCTCACACACCGGGGAGCTGTTTTTT. Translated, it gives CASSSHTGELFF.

This chain connects TRBV7-2 to TRBJ2-1; TRBD2 agrees at 8 bases. J lost 5 bases, V lost 2 bases, and 5 bases had no gene match. CDR1 is SGHTA and CDR2 is FQGNSA in the germline V gene. CDR3 size: 15 residues. CDR3 region: CASSLSGGAHNEQFF. CDR3 bases: TGTGCCAGCAGCTTATCCGGGGGGGCCCACAATGAGCAGTTCTTC.

The chain recombines TRBV7-2 with TRBJ1-6, with TRBD1 as a possible D gene (6 bases). The CDR3 is 15 residues long. Germline CDR1 is SGHTA and CDR2 is FQGNSA. V lost 4 bases to trimming and J lost 8 bases, with 15 bases between them. CDR3 residues: CASSSRRGSDSPLHF. The CDR3 DNA reads as TGTGCCAGCAGCTCGAGGAGGGGGTCGGATTCACCCCTCCACTTT.

This clonotype was detected many times. This rearrangement joins TRBV4-3 to TRBJ1-1; D gene uncertain. Germline values: CDR1 LGHNA, CDR2 YSLEER. The CDR3 spans 14 residues. With 3 bases removed from V and 6 bases from J, the gap between germline ends came to 14 bases. CDR3 amino acids: CASSQGDGRSEAFF. As DNA, the CDR3 is TGCGCCAGCAGCCAGGGTGACGGGAGGTCTGAAGCTTTCTTT.

This sequence joins TRBV5-1 and TRBJ2-1, with D possibly TRBD1 on 5 matching bases. Germline CDR1 SGHRS, CDR2 YFSETQ. The CDR3 extends over 15 amino acids. V shed 3 bases and J shed 0 bases, with 10 bases lying between them. CDR3 coding DNA: TGCGCCAGCAGCTCTGACAGCATCTCCTACAATGAGCAGTTCTTC. Its translation is CASSSDSISYNEQFF.

In DNA form, the CDR3 reads TGTGCCAGCAGCCCCTTCGATGGCTACACCTTC. It yields the protein CASSPFDGYTF. The chain recombines TRBV7-9 with TRBJ1-2; D remains unclear. The CDR3 extends over 11 amino acids. V was cut by 5 bases and J by 6 bases, with 7 bases left in between. The germline V gene encodes CDR1 SEHNR and CDR2 FQNEAQ (reference sequence).

The chain combines TRBV29-1 with TRBJ1-2; D is unclear. The CDR3 is made up of 11 amino acids. V dropped 7 bases and J dropped 7 bases, with 13 bases sitting between them. Germline V gene data show CDR1 as SQVTM and CDR2 as ANQGSEA. The CDR3 DNA is TGCAGCGCGCTAACGGCTGGTGGCTACACCTTC. It yields the protein CSALTAGGYTF. The whole variable domain, remainder taken from reference TRBV29-1 and TRBJ1-2, is SAVISQKPSRDICQRGTSLTIQCQVDSQVTMMFWYRQQPGQSLTLIATANQGSEATYESGFVIDKFPISRPNLTFSTLTVSNMSPEDSSIYLCSALTAGGYTFGSGTRLTVV.

The V call is TRBV7-9, the J call TRBJ1-4; D is perhaps TRBD1 (5 bases). Germline CDR1 reads SEHNR; CDR2 reads FQNEAQ (reference sequence). V lost 5 bases and J 8 bases, leaving 15 bases between the germline ends. This CDR3 has 14 residues. CDR3 in DNA: TGTGCCAGCAGCCCGCGGGGGACTGCAGAAAAACTGTTTTTT. Encoded protein: CASSPRGTAEKLFF.

The rearrangement uses TRBV10-3 and TRBJ1-2, with no clear D. This CDR3 spans 14 amino acids. Germline V CDR1 and CDR2: ENHRY, SYGVKD. Trimming left V 6 bases short and J 0 bases short, with 11 bases between. This chain's CDR3 is CAIRLTLANYGYTF. CDR3 bases: TGTGCCATCAGGCTGACACTTGCTAACTATGGCTACACCTTC.

The V gene is TRBV13, the J gene TRBJ2-1; D call uncertain. Germline V gene data show CDR1 as PRHDT and CDR2 as FYEKMQ (reference sequence). The CDR3 runs to 15 residues. V lost 8 bases, J lost 0 bases, and 14 bases lay in between. The CDR3 sequence is CASLRTASSYNEQFF. CDR3 in DNA: TGTGCCAGCCTTCGGACCGCCAGCTCCTACAATGAGCAGTTCTTC.

The chain links TRBV5-1 to TRBJ1-2; D remains unclear. The CDR3 is made up of 13 amino acids. Germline-derived CDR1 and CDR2 are SGHRS and YFSETQ. Between the trimmed V and J ends, which lost 0 bases and 5 bases, there was a span of 8 bases. The CDR3 here is CASSLDTSYGYTF. The CDR3 coding sequence is TGCGCCAGCAGCTTGGACACCAGTTATGGCTACACCTTC.

V is TRBV12-3 or TRBV12-4 and J is TRBJ2-1; a weak D match, TRBD1 (5 bases). Deletions cut 2 bases from V and 5 bases from J, with 10 bases between. CDR3 length equals 14 residues. CDR3 protein: CASSLSDRNNEQFF. The CDR3 DNA reads as TGTGCCAGCAGTTTATCAGACAGAAACAATGAGCAGTTCTTC.